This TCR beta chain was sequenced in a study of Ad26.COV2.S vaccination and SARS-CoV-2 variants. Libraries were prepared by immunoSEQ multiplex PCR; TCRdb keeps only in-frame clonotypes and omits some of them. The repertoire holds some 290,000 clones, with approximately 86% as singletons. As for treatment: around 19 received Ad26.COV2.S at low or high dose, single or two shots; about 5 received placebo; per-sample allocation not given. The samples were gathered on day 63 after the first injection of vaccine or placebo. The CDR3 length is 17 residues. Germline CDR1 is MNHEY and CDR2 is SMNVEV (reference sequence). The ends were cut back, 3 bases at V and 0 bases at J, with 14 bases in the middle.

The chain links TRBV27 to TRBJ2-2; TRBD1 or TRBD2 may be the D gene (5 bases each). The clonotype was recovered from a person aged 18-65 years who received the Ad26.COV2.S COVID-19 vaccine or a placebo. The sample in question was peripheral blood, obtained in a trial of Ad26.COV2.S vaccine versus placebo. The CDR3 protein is CASSFPGDHSNTGELFF. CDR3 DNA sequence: TGTGCCAGCAGTTTCCCCGGGGACCATTCGAACACCGGGGAGCTGTTTTTT.